This note documents a single T cell receptor (beta chain) sequence. Its antigen remains unidentified. The record originates from a study of response to subunit inactivated influenza vaccine. TCRdb reprocessed the RT-PCR reads via MiXCR and lists one record per CDR3 protein. The repertoire holds hundreds of thousands of distinct CDR3 sequences, with approximately 14% as singletons. V lost 4 bases, J lost 0 bases, and 12 bases lay in between. Germline lookup yields CDR1 LGHNA and CDR2 YNFKEQ. This CDR3 spans 15 amino acids. The study, taken as a whole, reports: The authors suggested that few new T cells are recruited per seasonal influenza vaccination.

The sequence derives from a man between 45 and 60 years old who received an inactivated influenza vaccine. The chain uses TRBV4-2 and TRBJ2-5; D is ambiguous. This material consisted of PBMCs from blood, taken around 15 days before vaccination. CDR3 region: CASSLQPGHQETQYF. The DNA for the CDR3 is TGTGCCAGCAGCCTTCAGCCGGGCCACCAAGAGACCCAGTACTTC.